A single sample gave rise to the 13 T cell receptor beta chains below, sequenced in a study of T-cell memory formation after mild COVID-19. Each CDR3 protein gets one entry after TCRdb re-called the 5' RACE reads with MiXCR. In the table there are hundreds of thousands of distinct CDR3 sequences, 15% to 20% of which are singletons. The specimen sequenced was PBMCs or a T cell subset sorted from them (not recorded which). The receptors stem from a man between 18 and 29 years old who had mild COVID-19 (a few samples of this study predate the infection). Cell type and time point are not known.

In its sample, this clonotype was seen a few times. The chain couples TRBV4-3 to TRBJ2-3; possible D gene TRBD2, 5 bases. Looked up from germline, CDR1 is LGHNA and CDR2 is YSLEER. CDR3 size: 15 residues. The ends were cut back, 1 base at V and 4 bases at J, with 12 bases in the middle. The CDR3 spells CASSQGVEGADTQYF. CDR3 coding DNA: TGCGCCAGCAGCCAAGGAGTCGAGGGAGCAGATACGCAGTATTTT.

This clonotype was counted a few times. This rearrangement joins TRBV6-5 to TRBJ1-2; 8 positions match TRBD1. The trim removed 6 bases at V and 3 bases at J, leaving 6 bases unmatched. The CDR3 is made up of 14 amino acids. The germline V gene encodes CDR1 MNHEY and CDR2 SVGAGI. CDR3 coding DNA: TGTGCCAGCAGCCGGACAGGGTCTCACTATGGCTACACCTTC. Translation gives CASSRTGSHYGYTF.

V is TRBV6-2 or TRBV6-3 and J is TRBJ2-7; 10 bases line up with TRBD1. This CDR3 spans 15 amino acids. V shed 3 bases and J 7 bases; nucleotides not matched to a gene: 9. Per germline, CDR1 MNHEY and CDR2 SVGEGT. Written as DNA, the CDR3 is TGTGCCAGCAGTTATAGAAGACAGGGGGCCGGAGAGCAGTACGTC. Its protein product is CASSYRRQGAGEQYV.

The gene calls are TRBV3-1 and TRBJ2-2, with 10 nucleotides matching TRBD2. The CDR3 has 16 residues. Germline CDR1 and CDR2: LGHDT and YNNKEL (reference sequence). V shed 5 bases, J shed 4 bases, and the junction held 7 bases outside the gene matches. The CDR3 here is CASSVLSGGATGELFF. In DNA, the CDR3 is TGTGCCAGCAGCGTTCTAAGCGGGGGGGCCACCGGGGAGCTGTTTTTT.

The chain employs TRBV5-1 and TRBJ2-5; TRBD2 aligns across 7 bases. J was trimmed by 2 bases and V by 4 bases; bases with no gene match: 5. The germline gives CDR1 SGHRS, CDR2 YFSETQ. CDR3 size: 14 residues. The CDR3: CASSQAGDQETQYF. CDR3 coding DNA: TGCGCCAGCAGCCAGGCGGGGGATCAAGAGACCCAGTACTTC.

This clonotype was seen a few times. This sequence joins TRBV12-3 or TRBV12-4 and TRBJ1-5, with 9 bases identical to TRBD1. CDR3 length: 14 residues. The V gene end was trimmed by 5 bases and the J gene end by 7 bases; junction bases not matched to a gene: 6. CDR3 region: CASSQGQGQQPQHF. DNA of the CDR3: TGTGCCAGCAGTCAGGGACAGGGACAGCAGCCCCAGCATTTT.

This clonotype was found a few times. V usage is TRBV4-2 and J usage is TRBJ2-2; D unclear. V lost 0 bases, J lost 11 bases, and 10 bases lay in between. The germline V gene encodes CDR1 LGHNA and CDR2 YNFKEQ. The CDR3 loop spans 13 amino acids. CDR3 sequence: CASSQDGYPELFF. The DNA of the CDR3 is TGTGCCAGCAGCCAAGACGGGTACCCCGAGCTGTTTTTT.

This clonotype was counted between two and nine times. The J gene is TRBJ2-5, the V gene TRBV5-1; 7 nucleotides match TRBD1. The CDR3 is 14 residues long. Trimming at V came to 4 bases and at J to 5 bases, leaving 8 bases not matched to a gene. CDR1 SGHRS and CDR2 YFSETQ come from the germline V gene. In DNA form, the CDR3 reads TGCGCCAGCAGCCCGGGACAGAATGTTGAGACCCAGTACTTC. Translation: CASSPGQNVETQYF.

This clonotype showed up just a few times. V gene TRBV5-5 combines with J gene TRBJ2-7, with 12 bases that match TRBD2. V shed 2 bases and J 6 bases; nucleotides not matched to a gene: 0. CDR1 and CDR2 from the germline V gene are SGHKS and YYEKEE (reference sequence). The CDR3 consists of 13 residues. Here the CDR3 DNA reads TGTGCCAGCAGCTTACTAGCGGGGGGCGAGCAGTACTTC. Translating gives CASSLLAGGEQYF.

The chain links TRBV10-2 to TRBJ2-3; 8 bases line up with TRBD2. Germline V gene data show CDR1 as WSHSY and CDR2 as SAAADI. The CDR3 has 14 residues. V lost 8 bases, J lost 6 bases, and 10 bases stayed unmatched. CDR3 DNA sequence: TGCGCCAGCGGCGGGGGGCGGGTCCTGGATACGCAGTATTTT. It specifies CASGGGRVLDTQYF.

V gene TRBV29-1 combines with J gene TRBJ1-1, with 8 bases fitting TRBD1. Trimming cost V 4 bases and J 6 bases; bases outside gene matches: 16. CDR3 size: 16 residues. CDR1 is SQVTM and CDR2 is ANQGSEA in the germline V gene. CDR3 loop: CSVVLRVPGGISEAFF. The CDR3 region has the DNA TGCAGCGTTGTTCTTCGTGTTCCAGGGGGCATATCTGAAGCTTTCTTT.

V gene TRBV7-8 combines with J gene TRBJ2-7, with D maybe TRBD1 (5 bases). The CDR3 contains 14 residues. V was cut by 4 bases and J by 2 bases, with 12 bases left in between. CDR1 is SGHVS, CDR2 FQNEAQ, per germline. Written as DNA, the CDR3 is TGTGCCAGCAGCTCGACAGACTTCGCCTACGAGCAGTACTTC. Its translation: CASSSTDFAYEQYF.

The gene calls are TRBV7-2 and TRBJ1-4; D gene unclear. Germline V gene data show CDR1 as SGHTA and CDR2 as FQGNSA. This CDR3 has 13 residues. With 0 bases removed from V and 6 bases from J, the gap between germline ends came to 5 bases. The CDR3 DNA follows: TGTGCCAGCAGCTTAGCTCGGGATGAAAAACTGTTTTTT. Protein product: CASSLARDEKLFF.